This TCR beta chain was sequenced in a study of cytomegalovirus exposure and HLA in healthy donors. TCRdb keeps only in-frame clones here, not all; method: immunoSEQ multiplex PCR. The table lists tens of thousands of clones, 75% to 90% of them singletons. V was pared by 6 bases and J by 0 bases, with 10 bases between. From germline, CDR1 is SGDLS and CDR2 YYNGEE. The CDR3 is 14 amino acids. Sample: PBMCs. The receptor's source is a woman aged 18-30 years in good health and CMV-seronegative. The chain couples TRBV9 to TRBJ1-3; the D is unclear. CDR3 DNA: TGTGCCAGCACTTACGGGGTCTCTGGAAACACCATATATTTT. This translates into CASTYGVSGNTIYF.